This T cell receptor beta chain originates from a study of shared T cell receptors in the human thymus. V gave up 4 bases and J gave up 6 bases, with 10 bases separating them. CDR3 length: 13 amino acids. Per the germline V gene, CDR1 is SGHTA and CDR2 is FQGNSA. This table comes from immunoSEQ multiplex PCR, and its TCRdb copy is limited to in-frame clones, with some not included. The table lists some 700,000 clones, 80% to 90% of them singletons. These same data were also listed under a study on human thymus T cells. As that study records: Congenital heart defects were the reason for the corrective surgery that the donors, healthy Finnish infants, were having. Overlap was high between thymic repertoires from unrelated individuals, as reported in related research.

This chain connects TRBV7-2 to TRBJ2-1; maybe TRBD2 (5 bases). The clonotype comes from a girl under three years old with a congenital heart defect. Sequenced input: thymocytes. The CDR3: CASSSLAGNEQFF. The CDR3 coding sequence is TGTGCCAGCAGCTCCCTAGCAGGCAATGAGCAGTTCTTC. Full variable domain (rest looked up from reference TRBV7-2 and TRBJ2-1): GAGVSQSPSNKVTEKGKDVELRCDPISGHTALYWYRQSLGQGLEFLIYFQGNSAPDKSGLPSDRFSAERTGGSVSTLTIQRTQQEDSAVYLCASSSLAGNEQFFGPGTRLTVL.